The T cell receptor beta chain under discussion was sequenced for a study of T cells in Graves' hyperthyroidism and ophthalmopathy. Note on this clonotype: Its antigen is not known.

Ophthalmopathy patients showed a Clinical Activity Score of at least 3, NOSPECS grade of at least 4 and duration under 3 months. Germline CDR1 is MGHRA and CDR2 is YSYEKL. The CDR3 covers 17 residues. V lost 7 bases and J lost 5; bases outside the gene matches: 14. TCR beta CDR3 regions were amplified from RNA transcripts. HTBI primers drove first-round RT-PCR of the TCR CDR3. TCRdb passed the multiplex PCR reads through MiXCR, listing each CDR3 protein once. The sample carries some 550,000 distinct CDR3 sequences, roughly 16% recorded once. Findings and limits, study-wide: A model built on 13 V-J features separated ophthalmopathy from stable hyperthyroidism.

The rearrangement links TRBV4-1 to TRBJ2-7; TRBD2 agrees at 13 bases. Sequencing input: blood. The receptor was isolated from a woman in her thirties or forties with Graves' ophthalmopathy. CDR3 residues: CASTSHRLGTSGNEQYF. As DNA, the CDR3 is TGCGCCAGCACCTCACATCGGCTGGGGACTAGCGGGAACGAGCAGTACTTC.